The 20 T cell receptor beta chains listed next were all sequenced from one sample in a study of blood T cell repertoires in COVID-19. Clones were sequenced by immunoSEQ multiplex PCR, and TCRdb holds only the in-frame ones, with some missing. The sample consists of over 80,000 clones, approximately 79% of them appearing once. Sequencing was carried out using peripheral blood. Receptors were obtained from a man in his 70s with COVID-19, enrolled during active disease.

This clone was counted a single time. The V gene is TRBV28, the J gene TRBJ1-5; 9 nucleotides agree with TRBD1. Germline trimming cut 3 bases from V and 7 bases from J; bases unmatched to any gene: 10. Germline assignment: CDR1 MDHEN and CDR2 SYDVKM. The CDR3 is made up of 16 amino acids. The CDR3 nucleotides are TGTGCCAGCAGTTTCGGCACTACAGGGGGCAGGCAGCCCCAGCATTTT. Amino acids: CASSFGTTGGRQPQHF.

This clone appeared a few times. The rearrangement joins TRBV27 to TRBJ2-7, with TRBD1 matching over 10 bases. V shed 4 bases, J shed 4 bases, and the junction held 7 bases outside the gene matches. This CDR3 is built from 15 residues. From germline, CDR1 is MNHEY and CDR2 SMNVEV (reference sequence). CDR3 DNA: TGTGCCAGCAGTTCCCTCGGGACAGGGGCATACGAGCAGTACTTC. Its protein product is CASSSLGTGAYEQYF.

The V and J genes are TRBV7-2 and TRBJ2-7, with 11 bases aligning to TRBD2. V lost 5 bases, J lost 1 base, and 7 bases stayed unmatched. The CDR3 totals 16 residues. CDR1 and CDR2 from the germline V gene are SGHTA and FQGNSA. The CDR3 spells CASSPTTSGVSYEQYF. CDR3 nucleotides: TGTGCCAGCAGCCCGACGACTAGCGGGGTTTCCTACGAGCAGTACTTC.

This clone was found once. The rearrangement links TRBV3-1 (or the pseudogene TRBV3-2) to TRBJ2-2; D is uncertain. V was trimmed by 6 bases and J by 4 bases, leaving 12 bases between them. The CDR3 totals 14 residues. Germline lookup yields CDR1 LGHDT and CDR2 YNNKEL (reference sequence). The DNA for the CDR3 is TGTGCCAGCAGTCAATCAGGCATCACCGGGGAGCTGTTTTTT. This codes for CASSQSGITGELFF.

The V call is TRBV7-2, the J call TRBJ2-7, with D possibly TRBD2 on 6 matching bases. Deletions cut 3 bases from V and 2 bases from J, with 20 bases between. In germline, CDR1 is SGHTA, CDR2 FQGNSA. The CDR3 is made up of 17 amino acids. The CDR3 here is CASSLTGTPGPPYEQYF. CDR3 nucleotide sequence: TGTGCCAGCAGCTTGACGGGGACTCCCGGGCCCCCCTACGAGCAGTACTTC.

The gene calls are TRBV5-1 and TRBJ2-1; D not resolved. This CDR3 contains 14 residues. Trimming took off 0 bases at V and 7 bases at J, with 11 bases between the two ends. Germline loops: CDR1 SGHRS, CDR2 YFSETQ. CDR3 residues: CASSLGGSRNEQFF. CDR3 nucleotide sequence: TGCGCCAGCAGCTTGGGAGGTTCCCGGAATGAGCAGTTCTTC.

The chain has TRBV4-1 and TRBJ2-7; perhaps TRBD2 as D (6 bases). The CDR3 totals 16 residues. The ends were cut back, 4 bases at V and 0 bases at J, with 16 bases in the middle. Germline V gene sequence: CDR1 MGHRA, CDR2 YSYEKL. The CDR3: CASSPSQSGYSYEQYF. In nucleotides, the CDR3 is TGCGCCAGCAGCCCGTCCCAGAGCGGGTACTCCTACGAGCAGTACTTC.

This clone was picked up one time. The chain couples TRBV18 to TRBJ2-1; a possible D gene is TRBD1 (6 bases). The V and J ends lost 2 bases and 0 bases respectively, with 14 bases between them. Germline assignment: CDR1 KGHSH and CDR2 LQKENI. The CDR3 consists of 17 residues. For the CDR3, the DNA is TGTGCCAGCTCACCAGGGCAGGGGCGCAGCTCCTACAATGAGCAGTTCTTC. It encodes CASSPGQGRSSYNEQFF. Full variable domain (remainder filled in from reference TRBV18 and TRBJ2-1): NAGVMQNPRHLVRRRGQEARLRCSPMKGHSHVYWYRQLPEEGLKFMVYLQKENIIDESGMPKERFSAEFPKEGPSILRIQQVVRGDSAAYFCASSPGQGRSSYNEQFFGPGTRLTVL.

The CDR3 protein is CASSWGQTEQETQYF. The CDR3 DNA sequence: TGTGCCAGCAGCTGGGGACAAACAGAACAAGAGACCCAGTACTTC. The V gene is TRBV5-6, the J gene TRBJ2-5; tentatively, D is TRBD1 (6 bases). From germline, CDR1 is SGHDT and CDR2 YYEEEE. This CDR3 has 15 residues. Trimming took 3 bases from V and 2 from J, leaving 14 bases between them.

This sequence joins TRBV30 and TRBJ2-7, with 7 bases matching TRBD1. CDR3 size: 14 residues. Trimming took 0 bases from V and 5 from J; bases not matched to a gene: 7. Germline V gene data show CDR1 as GTSNPN and CDR2 as SVGIG (reference sequence). The CDR3 loop is CAWSVQTGWDEQYF. CDR3 nucleotides: TGTGCCTGGAGTGTACAGACAGGGTGGGACGAGCAGTACTTC. Using reference TRBV30 and TRBJ2-7 for the parts outside the CDR3, the full variable domain is SQTIHQWPATLVQPVGSPLSLECTVEGTSNPNLYWYRQAAGRGLQLLFYSVGIGQISSEVPQNLSASRPQDRQFILSSKKLLLSDSGFYLCAWSVQTGWDEQYFGPGTRLTVT.

The rearrangement joins TRBV28 to TRBJ2-2; 11 bases line up with TRBD2. This CDR3 has 14 residues. With V trimmed by 5 bases and J by 8 bases, 4 bases remained unmatched. Per germline, CDR1 MDHEN and CDR2 SYDVKM. This CDR3 reads CASSLGTSGGELFF. CDR3 nucleotide sequence: TGTGCCAGCAGTCTCGGGACTAGCGGAGGGGAGCTGTTTTTT.

This chain links TRBV11-3 with TRBJ2-5; 7 nucleotides line up with TRBD1. The germline gives CDR1 SGHNT, CDR2 YENEEA. The CDR3 totals 15 residues. Germline trimming cut 5 bases from V and 3 bases from J; bases unmatched to any gene: 9. CDR3 sequence (DNA): TGTGCCAGCAGCCAAGGGGGCCTCGGTAAAGAGACCCAGTACTTC. It encodes CASSQGGLGKETQYF.

The V call is TRBV7-2, the J call TRBJ2-7; no definite D call. Trimming took off 1 base at V and 1 base at J, with 11 bases between the two ends. This CDR3 is 15 amino acids long. CDR1 and CDR2 from the germline V gene are SGHTA and FQGNSA. The CDR3, as DNA: TGTGCCAGCAGCTTAGTCCCAGATATGTCCTACGAGCAGTACTTC. Protein: CASSLVPDMSYEQYF.

V usage is TRBV29-1 and J usage is TRBJ2-3; possible D gene TRBD2, 6 bases. The CDR3 is made up of 15 amino acids. Trimming removed 6 bases from V and 4 bases from J, with 20 bases in between. Germline V lookup: CDR1 SQVTM, CDR2 ANQGSEA. CDR3 nucleotide sequence: TGCAGCGTGGGGGGTGGGAGCGGAGCCTCAGATACGCAGTATTTT. This sequence encodes CSVGGGSGASDTQYF.

The chain carries TRBV7-2 and TRBJ2-7; 14 nucleotides line up with TRBD2. The CDR3 covers 18 residues. The V and J ends lost 5 bases and 1 base, in that order; junction bases with no gene match: 10. Germline CDR1 reads SGHTA; CDR2 reads FQGNSA. The CDR3 here is CASSPPWTSGRSSYEQYF. CDR3 nucleotides: TGTGCCAGCAGCCCCCCCTGGACTAGCGGGAGGTCATCCTACGAGCAGTACTTC.

V is TRBV27 and J is TRBJ2-5, with 9 nucleotides matching TRBD2. Germline CDR1 is MNHEY and CDR2 is SMNVEV (reference sequence). The CDR3 is made up of 16 amino acids. V shed 1 base, J shed 5 bases, and the junction held 8 bases outside the gene matches. CDR3 region: CASSLWASGTGETQYF. The CDR3 DNA follows: TGTGCCAGCAGTTTATGGGCTAGCGGGACGGGGGAGACCCAGTACTTC.

The rearrangement uses TRBV7-3 and TRBJ1-6; maybe TRBD1 (5 bases). From germline, CDR1 is SGHTA and CDR2 FQGTGA. This CDR3 is built from 14 residues. Trimming took 3 bases from V and 3 from J, leaving 6 bases between them. The chain's CDR3 is CASSLGLYNSPLHF. In nucleotides, the CDR3 is TGTGCCAGCAGCTTGGGGCTCTATAATTCACCCCTCCACTTT.

The chain combines TRBV7-2 with TRBJ2-7; the D is unclear. The V gene lost 4 bases and the J gene lost 7 bases, with 14 bases spanning the gap. Germline V gene lookup returns CDR1 SGHTA and CDR2 FQGNSA. This CDR3 contains 13 residues. CDR3 residues: CASSSQAIGEQYF. In nucleotides, the CDR3 is TGTGCCAGCAGCTCGCAGGCGATTGGGGAGCAGTACTTC.

For this clone: At one end the junction does not follow the germline gene, possibly because of a read error. The V gene is TRBV7-7, the J gene TRBJ2-1; 9 bases line up with TRBD2. CDR1 is SSHAT and CDR2 is FNYEAQ in the germline V gene (reference sequence). The CDR3 contains 15 residues. This CDR3 is CASSLALAGTNEQFF. As DNA, the CDR3 is TGTGCTAGCAGCTTAGCCCTAGCGGGAACAAATGAGCAGTTCTTC. The whole variable domain, remainder taken from reference TRBV7-7 and TRBJ2-1, is GAGVSQSPRYKVTKRGQDVTLRCDPISSHATLYWYQQALGQGPEFLTYFNYEAQPDKSGLPSDRFSAERPEGSISTLTIQRTEQRDSAMYRCASSLALAGTNEQFFGPGTRLTVL.

The gene calls are TRBV5-1 and TRBJ2-3; TRBD2 matches at 10 bases. The germline V gene encodes CDR1 SGHRS and CDR2 YFSETQ. Trimming removed 5 bases from V and 5 bases from J; junction bases left unmatched: 8. The CDR3 has 15 amino acids. The CDR3 DNA is TGCGCCAGCAGTGGAGCGGGAGGGCCAATAGATACGCAGTATTTT. Protein: CASSGAGGPIDTQYF. The variable domain in full, completed from reference TRBV5-1 and TRBJ2-3, reads KAGVTQTPRYLIKTRGQQVTLSCSPISGHRSVSWYQQTPGQGLQFLFEYFSETQRNKGNFPGRFSGRQFSNSRSEMNVSTLELGDSALYLCASSGAGGPIDTQYFGPGTRLTVL.